Sequencing of this T cell receptor (beta chain) was carried out in a study of blood T cells in healthy people across ages. Findings of the study overall: Diversity figures based on one million T cells were deemed too low. The long-lived group displayed more naive CD4+ cells, plus higher diversity, than the aged donors did. A strong correlation was found between TCR beta diversity and the percentage of naive T cells.

They isolated at least 6 million PBMCs from each sample. Trimming removed 1 base from V and 5 bases from J, with 11 bases in between. This CDR3 has 14 residues. Germline CDR1 is ENHRY and CDR2 is SYGVKD. Points on this clonotype: Its matching antigen is unknown.

The second PCR ran roughly 7 to 12 cycles with a sample-barcoded 5' primer and J-beta primers. One entry per CDR3 protein results from TCRdb running MiXCR on the 5' RACE reads. Counted here are 800,000 or so distinct CDR3 sequences, 55% to 65% occurring once; the ten biggest clones make up roughly 26%. This clonotype was obtained from a man aged 25 to 40 in good health. Sequences were obtained from blood. The genes are TRBV10-3 and TRBJ2-5; D is unclear. CDR3 DNA: TGTGCCATCAGTGAGTGGAAGGGTTCTGAGACCCAGTACTTC. It translates to CAISEWKGSETQYF.